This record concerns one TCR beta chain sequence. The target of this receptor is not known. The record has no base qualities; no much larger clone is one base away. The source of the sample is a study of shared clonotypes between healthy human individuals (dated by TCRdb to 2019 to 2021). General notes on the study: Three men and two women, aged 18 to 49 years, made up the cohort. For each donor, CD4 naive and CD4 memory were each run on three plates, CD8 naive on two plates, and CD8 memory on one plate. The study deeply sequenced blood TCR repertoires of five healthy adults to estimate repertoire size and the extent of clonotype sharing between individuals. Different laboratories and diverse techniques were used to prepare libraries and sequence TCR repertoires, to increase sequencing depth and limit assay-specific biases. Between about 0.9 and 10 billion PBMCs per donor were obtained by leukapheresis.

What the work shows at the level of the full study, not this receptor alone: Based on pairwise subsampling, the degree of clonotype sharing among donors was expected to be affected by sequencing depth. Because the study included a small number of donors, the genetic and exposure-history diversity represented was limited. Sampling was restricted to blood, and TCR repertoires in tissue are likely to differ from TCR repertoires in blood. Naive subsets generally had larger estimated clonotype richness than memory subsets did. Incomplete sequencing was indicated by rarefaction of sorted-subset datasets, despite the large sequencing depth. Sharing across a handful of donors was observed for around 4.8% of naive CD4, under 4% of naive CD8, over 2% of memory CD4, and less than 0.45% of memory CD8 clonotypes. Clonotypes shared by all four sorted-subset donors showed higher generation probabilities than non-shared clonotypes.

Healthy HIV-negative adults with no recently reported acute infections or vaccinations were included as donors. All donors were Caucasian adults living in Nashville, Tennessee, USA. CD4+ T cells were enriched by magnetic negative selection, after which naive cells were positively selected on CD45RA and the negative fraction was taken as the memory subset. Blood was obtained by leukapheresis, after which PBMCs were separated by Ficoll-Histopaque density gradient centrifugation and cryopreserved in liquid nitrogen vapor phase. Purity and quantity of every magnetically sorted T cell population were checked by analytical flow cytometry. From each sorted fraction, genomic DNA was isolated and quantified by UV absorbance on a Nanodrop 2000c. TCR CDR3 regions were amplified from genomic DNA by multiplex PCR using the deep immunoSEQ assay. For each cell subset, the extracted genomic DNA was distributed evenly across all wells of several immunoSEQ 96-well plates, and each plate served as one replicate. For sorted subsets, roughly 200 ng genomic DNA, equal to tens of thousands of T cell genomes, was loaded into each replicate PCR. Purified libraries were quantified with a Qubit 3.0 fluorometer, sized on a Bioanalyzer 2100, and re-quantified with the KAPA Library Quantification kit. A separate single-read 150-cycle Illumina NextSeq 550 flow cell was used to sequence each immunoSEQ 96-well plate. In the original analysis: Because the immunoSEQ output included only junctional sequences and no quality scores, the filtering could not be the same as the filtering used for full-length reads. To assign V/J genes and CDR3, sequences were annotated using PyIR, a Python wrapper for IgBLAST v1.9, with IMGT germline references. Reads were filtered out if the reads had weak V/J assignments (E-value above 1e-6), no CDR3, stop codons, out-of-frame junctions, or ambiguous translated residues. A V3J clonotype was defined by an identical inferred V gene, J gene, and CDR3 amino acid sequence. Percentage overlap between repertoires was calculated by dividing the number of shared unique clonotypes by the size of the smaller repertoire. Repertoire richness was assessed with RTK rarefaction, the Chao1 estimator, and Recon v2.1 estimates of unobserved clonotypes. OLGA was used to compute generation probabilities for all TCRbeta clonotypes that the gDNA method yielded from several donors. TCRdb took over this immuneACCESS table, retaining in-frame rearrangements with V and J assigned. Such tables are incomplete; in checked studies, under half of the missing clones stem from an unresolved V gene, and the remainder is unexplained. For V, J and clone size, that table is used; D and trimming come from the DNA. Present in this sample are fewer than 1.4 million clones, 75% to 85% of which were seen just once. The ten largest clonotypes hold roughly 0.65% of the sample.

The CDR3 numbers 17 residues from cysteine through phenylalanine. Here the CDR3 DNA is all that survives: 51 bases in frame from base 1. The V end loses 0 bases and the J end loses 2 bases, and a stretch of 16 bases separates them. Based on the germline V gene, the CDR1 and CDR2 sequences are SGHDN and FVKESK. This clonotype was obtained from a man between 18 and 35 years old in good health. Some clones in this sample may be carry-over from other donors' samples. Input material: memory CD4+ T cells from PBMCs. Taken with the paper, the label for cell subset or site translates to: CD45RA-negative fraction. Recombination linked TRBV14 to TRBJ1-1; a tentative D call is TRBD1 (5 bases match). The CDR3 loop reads CASSQDAAGTPNTEAFF. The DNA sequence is TGTGCCAGCAGCCAAGATGCGGCAGGGACCCCTAACACTGAAGCTTTCTTT.